This T cell receptor (beta chain) was sequenced during a study of blood T cell repertoires in COVID-19. CDR1 is SGHVS, CDR2 FQNEAQ, per germline. CDR3 length: 15 residues. Trimming stripped 2 bases from V and 2 bases from J, with 12 bases between. The method was immunoSEQ multiplex PCR; TCRdb's version includes in-frame clones alone and lacks a portion of them. The sample consists of 200,000 to 250,000 clones, around four fifths of them appearing once. The origin of this receptor is a woman between 55 and 75 years old with active or convalescent COVID-19. Sequenced sample: peripheral blood. The chain carries TRBV7-8 and TRBJ1-1; D gene unclear. The CDR3 DNA sequence: TGTGCCAGCAGCTTACCGTCGCACAGAAACACTGAAGCTTTCTTT. Translation gives CASSLPSHRNTEAFF. Full variable domain (missing parts from reference TRBV7-8 and TRBJ1-1): GAGVSQSPRYKVAKRGQDVALRCDPISGHVSLFWYQQALGQGPEFLTYFQNEAQLDKSGLPSDRFFAERPEGSVSTLKIQRTQQEDSAVYLCASSLPSHRNTEAFFGQGTRLTVV.